This entry lists 25 T cell receptor beta chains sequenced from one sample in a study of blood T cells in healthy people across ages (dated by TCRdb to between 2014 and 2017). To prepare the library, 5' RACE was applied. Sequencing used an Illumina HiSeq 2500. A second PCR of about 7 to 12 cycles was run with a J-beta primer mix and a sample-barcoded 5' primer. TCRdb reprocessing: public reads trimmed at Q25 with fastp, clones called with MiXCR, in-frame beta chains kept. All rows with the same CDR3 protein become a single entry with the most common DNA and genes. The sample contains roughly 800,000 distinct CDR3 sequences, 20% to 25% of them found a single time. The top ten constitute under 4.5% of the sample. These data also formed part of another study, on T cells of mothers and their children.

The material sequenced was blood. These receptors all come from a boy between 10 and 17 years old in good health.

This clonotype has a handful of counts. V and J are TRBV2 and TRBJ2-5, with 8 positions matching TRBD2. The germline V gene has CDR1 SNHLY and CDR2 FYNNEI. The CDR3 covers 15 residues. The junction had 4 bases not matched to a gene; V was cut back by 3 bases and J by 1 base. The CDR3 sequence is CASSDRGGSQETQYF. CDR3 DNA sequence: TGTGCCAGCAGTGACCGGGGGGGTAGCCAAGAGACCCAGTACTTC.

The V gene is TRBV4-1, the J gene TRBJ2-1, with 8 bases matching TRBD2. V dropped 2 bases and J dropped 7; count of bases not matched to a gene: 13. CDR3 length: 17 residues. Germline CDR1 is MGHRA and CDR2 is YSYEKL. CDR3 sequence reads: CASSQRPSGLVWNEQFF. CDR3 nucleotides: TGCGCCAGCAGCCAACGTCCTAGCGGGCTCGTCTGGAATGAGCAGTTCTTC.

This clonotype turned up a few times. V is TRBV18 and J is TRBJ1-4; unclear D gene. The V gene lost 1 base and the J gene lost 1 base, with 10 bases spanning the gap. Germline V gives CDR1 KGHSH, CDR2 LQKENI. This CDR3 region has 16 residues. In DNA, the CDR3 is TGTGCCAGCTCACCACAGGAGGCACAAACTAATGAAAAACTGTTTTTT. Protein sequence: CASSPQEAQTNEKLFF. The full variable domain, in which reference TRBV18 and TRBJ1-4 provide the parts outside the CDR3, is NAGVMQNPRHLVRRRGQEARLRCSPMKGHSHVYWYRQLPEEGLKFMVYLQKENIIDESGMPKERFSAEFPKEGPSILRIQQVVRGDSAAYFCASSPQEAQTNEKLFFGSGTQLSVL.

This rearrangement joins TRBV12-3 or TRBV12-4 to TRBJ2-2; no clear D gene. The CDR3 sequence is 13 residues long. Trimming left V 7 bases short and J 6 bases short, with 12 bases between. The CDR3 sequence is CASTNSGPGELFF. CDR3 coding DNA: TGTGCCAGCACGAACTCCGGACCCGGGGAGCTGTTTTTT.

J is TRBJ2-1 and V is TRBV4-2, with TRBD2 matching 8 bases. The CDR3 length is 16 residues. Germline-derived CDR1 and CDR2 are LGHNA and YNFKEQ. J gave up 2 bases and V 1 base, and 4 bases lay outside the gene matches. CDR3: CASSQVLAGTYNEQFF. The DNA for the CDR3 is TGTGCCAGCAGCCAAGTATTAGCGGGAACCTACAATGAGCAGTTCTTC.

In nucleotides, the CDR3 is TGTGCCAGCAGCTTAAGTGGACTAGCGGGAGGCCTGGGGGGGGAGCTGTTTTTT. Protein: CASSLSGLAGGLGGELFF. The chain has TRBV7-2 and TRBJ2-2; 14 nucleotides agree with TRBD2. Germline V gene data show CDR1 as SGHTA and CDR2 as FQGNSA. The CDR3 runs 18 residues. Trimming removed 2 bases from V and 8 bases from J; junction bases left unmatched: 10. The complete variable domain, with remaining parts taken from reference TRBV7-2 and TRBJ2-2, reads GAGVSQSPSNKVTEKGKDVELRCDPISGHTALYWYRQSLGQGLEFLIYFQGNSAPDKSGLPSDRFSAERTGGSVSTLTIQRTQQEDSAVYLCASSLSGLAGGLGGELFFGEGSRLTVL.

The rearrangement links TRBV14 to TRBJ2-5; 12 bases are shared with TRBD2. The DNA end is a closer match to TRBJ2-1, so the J assignment may be wrong. There are 15 residues in the CDR3. Germline V CDR1 and CDR2: SGHDN, FVKESK. The CDR3 DNA is TGTGCCAGCAGCCAAGGACTAGCGGGGGTCACTGAGCAGTTCTTC. Its protein product is CASSQGLAGVTEQFF.

This chain uses TRBV5-6 with TRBJ2-1, with D possibly TRBD1 on 6 matching bases. The CDR3 totals 13 residues. V shed 0 bases and J shed 5 bases, with 6 bases lying between them. Germline CDR1 reads SGHDT; CDR2 reads YYEEEE. In nucleotides, the CDR3 is TGTGCCAGCAGCTTGGAGGGGGACAATGAGCAGTTCTTC. This encodes CASSLEGDNEQFF.

The rearrangement links TRBV3-1 to TRBJ2-4; no reliable D call. Germline CDR1 LGHDT, CDR2 YNNKEL (reference sequence). V lost 0 bases, J lost 1 base, and 7 bases lay in between. The CDR3 length is 15 residues. The CDR3 is CASSQDTLAKNIQYF. CDR3 coding DNA: TGTGCCAGCAGCCAAGATACATTGGCCAAAAACATTCAGTACTTC.

This clonotype has ten or more counts. V and J are TRBV29-1 and TRBJ2-7, with D possibly being TRBD1 (5 bases). The CDR3 extends over 12 amino acids. The V gene lost 4 bases and the J gene lost 3 bases, with 10 bases spanning the gap. Germline lookup yields CDR1 SQVTM and CDR2 ANQGSEA. In DNA, the CDR3 is TGCAGCGTTGTAGGCCAGGGCTACGAGCAGTACTTC. It translates to CSVVGQGYEQYF.

Ten or more counts support this clonotype. The chain uses TRBV5-1 and TRBJ2-5, with 7 bases that match TRBD1. The germline CDR1 and CDR2 sequences are SGHRS and YFSETQ. This CDR3 has 14 amino acids. The ends lost 4 bases at V and 0 bases at J; junction bases unmatched: 3. The CDR3 loop is CASSLGQNQETQYF. CDR3 in DNA: TGCGCCAGCAGCCTGGGACAGAACCAAGAGACCCAGTACTTC.

The chain carries TRBV20-1 and TRBJ2-5; D not certain. The V and J ends lost 3 bases and 4 bases respectively, with 15 bases between them. The length of the CDR3 is 14 residues. Germline V lookup: CDR1 DFQATT, CDR2 SNEGSKA (reference sequence). Here the CDR3 DNA reads TGCAGTGCTAGGTGGTCGGGTTCGGCAGAGACCCAGTACTTC. Translated: CSARWSGSAETQYF.

A note on this clonotype: Mismatch with germline at one junction end may stem from a read error. This sequence joins TRBV9 and TRBJ2-7; D unresolved. The germline V gene has CDR1 SGDLS and CDR2 YYNGEE. CDR3 length: 14 residues. The chain's CDR3 is CASSASPPSHEQYF. The CDR3 nucleotides read TGTGCCAGCAGCGCGTCCCCGCCCTCCCACGAGCAGTACTTC.

This clonotype was counted only a few times. The chain combines TRBV2 with TRBJ2-7; a possible D gene is TRBD2 (5 bases). Germline values: CDR1 SNHLY, CDR2 FYNNEI. V was pared by 2 bases and J by 3 bases, with 14 bases between. The CDR3 is made up of 15 amino acids. CDR3 nucleotide sequence: TGTGCCAGCAGTGAACAGTGGCCGGGGAGCTACGAGCAGTACTTC. This sequence encodes CASSEQWPGSYEQYF.

This clonotype was detected a few times. The chain combines TRBV20-1 with TRBJ2-4; TRBD2 agrees at 9 bases. Germline V gene lookup returns CDR1 DFQATT and CDR2 SNEGSKA (reference sequence). This CDR3 comprises 13 residues. V was pared by 0 bases and J by 14 bases, with 8 bases of the junction left unmatched. DNA of the CDR3: TGCAGTGCTAGAGATTTTAGCGGGAGTCTGGAGTACTTC. Its translation: CSARDFSGSLEYF.

The genes are TRBV20-1 and TRBJ2-7; D is perhaps TRBD1 or TRBD2 (5 bases each). Deletions cut 8 bases from V and 4 bases from J, with 21 bases between. Germline values: CDR1 DFQATT, CDR2 SNEGSKA (reference sequence). This CDR3 contains 14 residues. The CDR3 loop reads CSPLGARVGYEQYF. Here the CDR3 DNA reads TGCAGTCCACTAGGGGCCAGGGTTGGATACGAGCAGTACTTC.

V and J are TRBV12-3 or TRBV12-4 and TRBJ2-3; D is undetermined. The CDR3 runs 13 residues. The V end was cut by 7 bases, the J end by 5 bases, with 13 bases between. CDR3 coding DNA: TGTGCCAGCACGGGCCTCGCCCAAGATACGCAGTATTTT. Protein: CASTGLAQDTQYF.

A single count supports this clonotype. This chain links TRBV29-1 with TRBJ1-1; 8 positions match TRBD1. Germline CDR1 is SQVTM and CDR2 is ANQGSEA. The CDR3 extends over 13 amino acids. V was clipped by 7 bases and J by 8 bases; unmatched bases: 12. CDR3 residues: CSAADRGGDEAFF. For the CDR3, the DNA is TGCAGCGCCGCCGACAGGGGAGGGGACGAAGCTTTCTTT. Full variable domain (remainder filled in from reference TRBV29-1 and TRBJ1-1): SAVISQKPSRDICQRGTSLTIQCQVDSQVTMMFWYRQQPGQSLTLIATANQGSEATYESGFVIDKFPISRPNLTFSTLTVSNMSPEDSSIYLCSAADRGGDEAFFGQGTRLTVV.

The chain couples TRBV29-1 to TRBJ2-5; TRBD1 agrees at 10 bases. Germline V gene sequence: CDR1 SQVTM, CDR2 ANQGSEA. The CDR3 spans 13 residues. The J segment lost 11 bases and the V segment lost 7 bases, leaving 13 bases of the junction unmatched. Here the CDR3 reads CSAQLDRGLEQYF. DNA of the CDR3: TGCAGCGCTCAGCTTGACAGGGGGCTTGAGCAGTACTTC.

This chain joins TRBV15 and TRBJ2-5; 7 nucleotides match TRBD1. The ends lost 2 bases at V and 4 bases at J; junction bases unmatched: 10. Per germline, CDR1 LNHNV and CDR2 YYDKDF (reference sequence). This CDR3 contains 16 residues. The CDR3: CATSRTDRAESETQYF. DNA of the CDR3: TGTGCCACCAGCAGAACAGACAGGGCTGAGTCAGAGACCCAGTACTTC. The full variable domain, in which reference TRBV15 and TRBJ2-5 provide the parts outside the CDR3, is DAMVIQNPRYQVTQFGKPVTLSCSQTLNHNVMYWYQQKSSQAPKLLFHYYDKDFNNEADTPDNFQSRRPNTSFCFLDIRSPGLGDTAMYLCATSRTDRAESETQYFGPGTRLLVL.

There are many counts of this clonotype. J is TRBJ1-2 and V is TRBV28; D possibly corresponds to TRBD1 (5 bases). The CDR3 totals 15 residues. Trimming removed 5 bases from V and 4 bases from J, with 17 bases in between. The germline CDR1 and CDR2 sequences are MDHEN and SYDVKM. The CDR3 reads CASSRNPEGPYGYTF. The CDR3 nucleotides read TGTGCCAGCAGTCGAAACCCGGAGGGGCCCTATGGCTACACCTTC.

The chain joins TRBV12-3 or TRBV12-4 to TRBJ2-5, with D unresolved. The closer fit of TRBJ2-1 to the DNA end suggests the J call may be wrong. The CDR3 is 14 amino acids. CDR3 in DNA: TGTGCCAGCAGTTTTGGCAGTACCTACAATGAGCAGTTCTTC. Residues: CASSFGSTYNEQFF.

The J gene is TRBJ2-7, the V gene TRBV28; D gene uncertain. The V gene lost 6 bases and the J gene lost 3 bases, with 18 bases spanning the gap. The CDR3 totals 15 residues. Germline V CDR1 and CDR2: MDHEN, SYDVKM. The CDR3 DNA sequence: TGTGCCAGCAGCCCCCTGGGGAATACATTCTACGAGCAGTACTTC. Protein sequence: CASSPLGNTFYEQYF.

The J gene is TRBJ2-2, the V gene TRBV20-1; 7 bases map to TRBD1. After removal of 5 bases from V and 5 bases from J, the junction contained 14 bases not matched to a gene. Germline loops: CDR1 DFQATT, CDR2 SNEGSKA (reference sequence). The CDR3 extends over 16 amino acids. Here the CDR3 reads CSAVVALGQRTGELFF. The CDR3 DNA sequence: TGCAGTGCTGTAGTAGCCCTGGGACAGCGAACCGGGGAGCTGTTTTTT.

The rearrangement links TRBV7-9 to TRBJ2-7, with 10 bases that match TRBD1. Germline V gene sequence: CDR1 SEHNR, CDR2 FQNEAQ (reference sequence). The junction had 9 bases not matched to a gene; V was cut back by 4 bases and J by 0 bases. The CDR3 is 17 residues long. CDR3 sequence reads: CASSSWNGQGGSYEQYF. DNA for the CDR3: TGTGCCAGCAGCTCCTGGAATGGACAGGGGGGCTCCTACGAGCAGTACTTC.